A single sample gave rise to the 5 T cell receptor beta chains below, sequenced in a study of shared clonotypes between healthy human individuals. The assay was immunoSEQ multiplex PCR, and TCRdb's table has in-frame clones only and misses some. The repertoire consists of 2 million to 3 million clones, with approximately 92% occurring once and the leading ten covering about 0.13%. The sequenced sample consisted of naive CD4+ T cells sorted from blood. Stated subset: CD45RA+ positively selected. The receptors here all came from a man aged 18 to 29 in good health.

In its sample, this clone was seen once. V and J are TRBV28 and TRBJ1-1; D remains unclear. The CDR3 runs to 15 residues. Looked up from germline, CDR1 is MDHEN and CDR2 is SYDVKM. V lost 6 bases and J lost 1, with 15 bases in between. The CDR3 loop is CASSLPPFRNTEAFF. In DNA, the CDR3 is TGTGCCAGCAGCCTTCCCCCTTTCAGGAACACTGAAGCTTTCTTT.

The chain recombines TRBV5-1 with TRBJ2-2; TRBD1 agrees at 7 bases. V dropped 3 bases and J dropped 4; count of bases not matched to a gene: 12. This CDR3 region has 17 residues. In germline, CDR1 is SGHRS, CDR2 YFSETQ. CDR3 bases: TGCGCCAGCAGCTCGGCGGTCCAGGGGGTCACCACCGGGGAGCTGTTTTTT. It is translated as CASSSAVQGVTTGELFF.

The J gene is TRBJ1-3, the V gene TRBV7-7; 9 positions match TRBD1. The length of the CDR3 is 16 residues. Per germline, CDR1 SSHAT and CDR2 FNYEAQ (reference sequence). The CDR3 protein is CASPLGDRASGNTIYF. CDR3 nucleotide sequence: TGTGCTAGCCCCCTGGGGGACAGGGCGTCTGGAAACACCATATATTTT. Drawing the rest from reference TRBV7-7 and TRBJ1-3, the complete variable domain is GAGVSQSPRYKVTKRGQDVTLRCDPISSHATLYWYQQALGQGPEFLTYFNYEAQPDKSGLPSDRFSAERPEGSISTLTIQRTEQRDSAMYRCASPLGDRASGNTIYFGEGSWLTVV.

CDR3 sequence reads: CASGTGNSEKLFF. CDR3 in DNA: TGTGCCTCCGGGACAGGGAATTCTGAAAAACTGTTTTTT. This rearrangement joins TRBV18 to TRBJ1-4; 9 nucleotides align to TRBD1. The CDR3 contains 13 residues. V lost 11 bases to trimming and J lost 7 bases; unmatched junction nucleotides: 8. Looked up from germline, CDR1 is KGHSH and CDR2 is LQKENI.

V usage is TRBV4-3 and J usage is TRBJ2-7; the D gene is possibly TRBD2 (6 bases). The germline V gene encodes CDR1 LGHNA and CDR2 YSLEER. Trimming removed 4 bases from V and 6 bases from J, with 13 bases in between. This CDR3 spans 13 amino acids. The CDR3 here is CASSPVRGSEQYF. The CDR3 DNA reads TGCGCCAGCAGCCCGGTCCGGGGGAGCGAGCAGTACTTC.